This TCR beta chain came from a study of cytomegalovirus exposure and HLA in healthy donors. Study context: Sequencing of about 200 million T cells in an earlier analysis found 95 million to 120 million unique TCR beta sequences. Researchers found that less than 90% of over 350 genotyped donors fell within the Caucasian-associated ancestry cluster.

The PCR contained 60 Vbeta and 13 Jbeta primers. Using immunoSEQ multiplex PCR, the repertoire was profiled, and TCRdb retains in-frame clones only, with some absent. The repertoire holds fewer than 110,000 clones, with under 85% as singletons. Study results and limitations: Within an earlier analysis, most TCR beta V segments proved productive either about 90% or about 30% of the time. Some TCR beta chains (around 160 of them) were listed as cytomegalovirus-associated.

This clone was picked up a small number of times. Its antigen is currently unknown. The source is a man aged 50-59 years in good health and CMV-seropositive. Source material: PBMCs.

This CDR3 is CASSARPQGPHEQFF. The CDR3 DNA sequence: TGTGCCAGCAGTGCCCGACCTCAGGGTCCTCATGAGCAGTTCTTC. The J gene is TRBJ2-1, the V gene TRBV6-1, with D tentatively TRBD1 (5 bases). Trimming shortened V by 4 bases and J by 8 bases, and 18 bases separated the two germline ends. This CDR3 region has 15 residues. Germline loops: CDR1 MNHNS, CDR2 SASEGT.